This T cell receptor beta chain was identified in a study of control samples from healthy donors and cancer patients. This table comes from immunoSEQ multiplex PCR, and its TCRdb copy is limited to in-frame clones, with some not included. The data contain 150,000 to 180,000 clones, about 94% of them singletons. Germline V gene data show CDR1 as GTSNPN and CDR2 as SVGIG (reference sequence). The CDR3 loop spans 13 amino acids. The V end lost 2 bases, the J end lost 7 bases, and 12 bases lay between the germline ends. V gene TRBV30 combines with J gene TRBJ1-5, with D perhaps TRBD1 (5 bases). Input material: blood. The clonotype was recovered from a man in his forties or fifties in good health. CDR3 nucleotide sequence: TGTGCCTGGAGTCTGGGGGTCGGACAGCCCCAGCATTTT. This encodes CAWSLGVGQPQHF.